One T cell receptor (beta chain) is described in this entry. Antigen unknown. This sample is drawn from a study of T cell repertoires in cytomegalovirus infection. Study context: Use of recently identified HLA-C-restricted and well-studied HLA-B-restricted CMV epitopes was part of the study. From public TCR beta signatures came an indication of both CMV infection and matching HLA type. Study-level results: Public TCR beta family frequency separated CMV-and-HLA carriers, including in an independent cohort. HLA-C-restricted CMV-specific TCR beta clonotypes prevailed in the ex vivo response.

The length of the CDR3 is 15 residues. Germline trimming cut 5 bases from V and 5 bases from J; bases unmatched to any gene: 10. Germline V gives CDR1 LNHNV, CDR2 YYDKDF (reference sequence). In TCRdb, the reads were re-called with MiXCR into one record per CDR3 protein. The sample contains roughly 800,000 distinct CDR3 sequences, 29% of which appear only once. The chain has TRBV15 and TRBJ2-3; TRBD2 aligns across 7 bases. The input for sequencing was cultured CD8+ T cells from PBMCs, taken from culture after CMV antigen stimulation. This clonotype originated in a human donor in good health (CMV status not recorded). Some clones in this sample may be carry-over from other donors' samples. CDR3: CATSEDGRGRDTQYF. CDR3 coding DNA: TGTGCCACCAGCGAGGATGGGAGGGGAAGAGATACGCAGTATTTT.